The clone carrying this T cell receptor beta chain was observed a handful of times. The antigen remains undetermined. This entry belongs to a study of response to subunit inactivated influenza vaccine. Study-wide findings and caveats: Each seasonal influenza vaccination, the authors suggested, recruits few new T cells.

In TCRdb, the RT-PCR reads were re-called with MiXCR into one record per CDR3 protein. The sample lists about 500,000 distinct CDR3 sequences; approximately 7.7% were seen once. Per germline, CDR1 SGHRS and CDR2 YFSETQ. This CDR3 has 15 amino acids. V shed 2 bases and J 5 bases; nucleotides not matched to a gene: 8. This sequence was found in a man aged 50-75 years who received an inactivated influenza vaccine. Specimen: PBMCs from blood, collected less than 25 months after vaccination. This chain uses TRBV5-1 with TRBJ1-1; 8 bases are shared with TRBD1. CDR3 DNA: TGCGCCAGCAGCTTAGAAGGTACAGGGGGTACTGAAGCTTTCTTT. Translation: CASSLEGTGGTEAFF. The full variable domain, rest sourced from reference TRBV5-1 and TRBJ1-1, is KAGVTQTPRYLIKTRGQQVTLSCSPISGHRSVSWYQQTPGQGLQFLFEYFSETQRNKGNFPGRFSGRQFSNSRSEMNVSTLELGDSALYLCASSLEGTGGTEAFFGQGTRLTVV.